These T cell receptor beta chains were read from a single sample in a study of early T cells in non-severe SARS-CoV-2 infection. From the 5' RACE reads, TCRdb called clonotypes with MiXCR, one entry per CDR3 protein. The sample holds roughly 45,000 distinct CDR3 sequences, 6.2% seen once. This specimen consisted of whole blood, obtained at baseline. Receptor source: an adult who was a healthcare worker with PCR-confirmed SARS-CoV-2 infection or an uninfected control (not recorded which). The CDR3 runs from the conserved cysteine through the conserved F or W. The D gene is left open where the match is weak. Clone size is given for some rows only: seen once, a few or many times, or a class if the clone is expanded.

>NA|many|TRBJ2-1|TRBV7-2
CASSYSGEPYNEQFF
TGTGCCAGCAGCTACTCAGGAGAGCCGTACAATGAGCAGTTCTTC
>NA|few|TRBJ1-2|TRBV18
CASSPPGGVFDYTF
TGTGCCAGCTCACCACCGGGAGGGGTATTCGACTACACCTTC
>TRBD1|NA|TRBJ2-1|TRBV12-3/TRBV12-4
CASSTGQGWNEQFF
TGTGCCAGCAGCACGGGACAGGGTTGGAATGAGCAGTTCTTC
>NA|many|TRBJ2-7|TRBV10-3
CATSGIRTHEQYF
TGTGCCACCTCAGGGATAAGAACCCACGAGCAGTACTTC
>TRBD1|NA|TRBJ1-2|TRBV27
CASSGTGRSGYTF
TGTGCCAGCAGCGGGACAGGGAGGAGTGGCTACACCTTC
>NA|many|TRBJ2-2|TRBV10-3
CAISEEVLTGELFF
TGTGCCATCAGTGAGGAGGTTTTAACCGGGGAGCTGTTTTTT
>TRBD2|many|TRBJ2-5|TRBV28
CASSFGLAGGLKTQYF
TGTGCCAGCAGTTTCGGACTAGCGGGAGGGTTGAAGACCCAGTACTTC
>NA|few|TRBJ1-1|TRBV9
CASSVGPLRDTEAFF
TGTGCCAGCAGCGTAGGTCCACTCCGGGACACTGAAGCTTTCTTT
>NA|many|TRBJ1-1|TRBV7-6
CASSLGVGNTEAFF
TGTGCCAGCAGCTTAGGGGTGGGGAACACTGAAGCTTTCTTT
>TRBD1|many|TRBJ1-5|TRBV12-3/TRBV12-4
CASSLGDRGFKPQHF
TGTGCCAGCAGTTTAGGGGACAGGGGCTTTAAGCCCCAGCATTTT
>TRBD2|many|TRBJ2-1|TRBV24-1
CATSEWGTSGKLRNEQFF
TGTGCCACCAGTGAATGGGGGACTAGCGGGAAATTGAGGAATGAGCAGTTCTTC
>NA|NA|TRBJ2-3|TRBV5-4
CASSLIGASDTQYF
TGTGCCAGCAGCTTAATTGGCGCCTCAGATACGCAGTATTTT
>TRBD1|NA|TRBJ1-1|TRBV19
CASTKQGMNTEAFF
TGTGCCAGTACCAAACAGGGGATGAACACTGAAGCTTTCTTT
>TRBD1|few|TRBJ2-4|TRBV7-8
CASSVRDRVNIQYF
TGTGCCAGCAGCGTCCGGGACAGGGTAAACATTCAGTACTTC
>TRBD1|many|TRBJ2-5|TRBV9
CASSVALGGRQGAFQETQYF
TGTGCCAGCAGCGTAGCTTTAGGGGGACGACAGGGGGCATTCCAAGAGACCCAGTACTTC
>TRBD2|NA|TRBJ2-1|TRBV15
CATSRDRTSGRPGPNEQFF
TGTGCCACCAGCAGAGATCGGACTAGCGGGAGGCCAGGCCCCAATGAGCAGTTCTTC
>TRBD2|few|TRBJ2-5|TRBV6-1
CASSEGVAGGGPETQYF
TGTGCCAGCAGTGAAGGGGTAGCGGGAGGGGGTCCGGAGACCCAGTACTTC
>TRBD2|many|TRBJ2-1|TRBV12-3/TRBV12-4
CASSGPGLATDNEQFF
TGTGCCAGCAGCGGACCGGGACTAGCGACCGACAATGAGCAGTTCTTC
>NA|many|TRBJ2-3|TRBV12-3/TRBV12-4
CASRSGSTDTQYF
TGTGCCAGCAGATCAGGGAGCACAGATACGCAGTATTTT
>NA|many|TRBJ2-2|TRBV29-1
CSVEGAPTGELFF
TGCAGCGTGGAGGGGGCGCCCACCGGGGAGCTGTTTTTT
>NA|many|TRBJ1-2|TRBV4-3
CASSQEQQVPAYGYTF
TGCGCCAGCAGCCAAGAACAACAGGTTCCAGCCTATGGCTACACCTTC
>TRBD1|NA|TRBJ2-7|TRBV5-1
CASSATGTGRAEQYF
TGCGCCAGCAGCGCGACCGGGACAGGGCGTGCCGAGCAGTACTTC
>TRBD1|many|TRBJ1-2|TRBV28
CASSLKRQGSYGYTF
TGTGCCAGCAGTTTAAAACGACAGGGAAGCTATGGCTACACCTTC
>TRBD1|many|TRBJ2-7|TRBV7-2
CASSLQGANNEQYF
TGTGCCAGCAGCTTGCAGGGGGCAAACAACGAGCAGTACTTC
>NA|NA|TRBJ2-1|TRBV2
CASGLEVSYNEQFF
TGTGCCAGCGGTCTGGAGGTATCCTACAATGAGCAGTTCTTC
>NA|many|TRBJ2-7|TRBV27
CASSNQGERYEQYF
TGTGCCAGCAGTAACCAGGGAGAACGCTACGAGCAGTACTTC
>TRBD1|few|TRBJ1-2|TRBV28
CASSGTAYTF
TGTGCCAGCAGTGGGACAGCTTACACCTTC
>NA|many|TRBJ1-5|TRBV20-1
CSAGGQDSYQPQHF
TGCAGTGCTGGGGGCCAAGACAGTTATCAGCCCCAGCATTTT
>NA|NA|TRBJ1-1|TRBV5-1
CASSFGGTGNTEAFF
TGCGCCAGCAGCTTTGGGGGAACAGGGAACACTGAAGCTTTCTTT
>NA|many|TRBJ1-3|TRBV11-2
CASSLVPGSGNTIYF
TGTGCCAGCAGCTTAGTTCCGGGCTCTGGAAACACCATATATTTT
>NA|many|TRBJ2-7|TRBV28
CASRPTRATYEQYF
TGTGCCAGCAGACCGACAAGGGCAACCTACGAGCAGTACTTC
>NA|NA|TRBJ2-5|TRBV12-3/TRBV12-4
CASSSGRSGEETQYF
TGTGCCAGCAGTTCTGGACGGTCCGGGGAAGAGACCCAGTACTTC
>NA|many|TRBJ2-6|TRBV5-1
CASSGGTPGANVLTF
TGCGCCAGCAGCGGCGGGACACCTGGGGCCAACGTCCTGACTTTC
>NA|few|TRBJ1-6|TRBV28
CASRIGTGPDNSPLHF
TGTGCCAGCCGGATAGGTACTGGCCCGGATAATTCACCCCTCCACTTT
>NA|few|TRBJ2-1|TRBV3-1
CASSQGGWEFNEQFF
TGTGCCAGCAGCCAAGGGGGCTGGGAATTCAATGAGCAGTTCTTC
>TRBD1|many|TRBJ2-3|TRBV19
CASSVSDRGLRGQYF
TGTGCCAGTAGTGTTTCGGACAGGGGGCTCCGTGGGCAGTATTTT
>TRBD2|NA|TRBJ2-1|TRBV28
CASSLPLAGEGDEQFF
TGTGCCAGCAGTTTACCACTAGCGGGAGAGGGCGATGAGCAGTTCTTC
>NA|NA|TRBJ2-1|TRBV2
CASSEAGSWEQFF
TGTGCCAGCAGTGAAGCTGGTTCGTGGGAGCAGTTCTTC
>NA|few|TRBJ2-3|TRBV11-2
CASSLLVGGTDTQYF
TGTGCCAGCAGCTTACTAGTAGGGGGCACAGATACGCAGTATTTT
>TRBD1|NA|TRBJ1-2|TRBV12-3/TRBV12-4
CASSPTRQGAEGYTF
TGTGCCAGCAGTCCAACTCGACAGGGGGCTGAAGGCTACACCTTC
>NA|few|TRBJ1-6|TRBV6-6
CASSSQSENSPLHF
TGTGCCAGCAGCTCTCAGAGCGAAAATTCACCCCTCCACTTT
>NA|many|TRBJ2-1|TRBV11-3
CASSQASARRQFF
TGTGCCAGCAGCCAAGCTAGCGCGAGGCGGCAGTTCTTC
>NA|many|TRBJ2-7|TRBV29-1
CSAGGQGAYEQYF
TGCAGCGCCGGGGGGCAGGGGGCCTACGAGCAGTACTTC